The TCR beta chain described here comes from a study of human T cells and chemical hapten exposure. Study as a whole: Patches that contained 0.01% DPC were applied to the upper back and read at 6 days. The patient population, which was mostly female, had alopecia areata, totalis or universalis.

Time point indicated: patch test 3, about 24 weeks after DPC sensitization. The treatment is: therapeutic diphenylcyclopropenone sensitization with weekly scalp DPC. For the library, individual cDNA molecules each received unique molecular identifiers. Original data processing: TCRs per sample had a median of around 96,000 and ranged from roughly 23,224 to 700,000. TCRdb passed the RACE reads through MiXCR, listing each CDR3 protein once. The authors' filters were not applied to this entry. Of under 200,000 distinct CDR3 sequences listed, about 27% are singletons. The receptor was isolated from a woman under 30 with alopecia areata. Some clones in this sample may be carry-over from other donors' samples. The sequenced sample was whole blood, obtained in connection with sensitization to the hapten diphenylcyclopropenone (DPC).

CDR3 in amino acids: CASSLVPGPNSYEQYF. CDR3 nucleotide sequence: TGTGCCAGCAGCTTGGTCCCCGGGCCGAACTCCTACGAGCAGTACTTC. The chain joins TRBV5-6 to TRBJ2-7; D is undetermined. V was cut by 0 bases and J by 0 bases, with 13 bases left in between. The CDR3 has 16 residues. CDR1 is SGHDT, CDR2 YYEEEE, per germline.